This T cell receptor beta chain was identified in a study of spatial heterogeneity in lung cancer. Per the germline V gene, CDR1 is SGHAT and CDR2 is FQNNGV. V lost 4 bases, J lost 8 bases, and 11 bases stayed unmatched. This CDR3 has 16 amino acids. This clonotype was observed a handful of times. The antigen is unknown. The time point denotes: blood at routine non-recurrence follow-up after resection. Material for sequencing was whole RNA from tumor, nontumor lung or frozen PBMC, left unsorted. TCRdb independently ran MiXCR on the 5' RACE reads; one entry per CDR3 protein. The sample includes fewer than 25,000 distinct CDR3 sequences, roughly 9.7% of them seen just once. Points from the study as a whole: More often at tumor resection than at routine follow-up, ubiquitous expanded tumor TCRs were detected in the blood.

The TCR sequence derives from a male donor with early-stage non-small cell lung cancer. The chain links TRBV11-2 to TRBJ2-2, with TRBD2 identical over 9 bases. Here the sequenced sample was PBMCs, taken at follow-up. The CDR3 bases are TGTGCCAGCAGCTCTCCGGGACTAGCATTGCCAGGGGAGCTGTTTTTT. It translates to CASSSPGLALPGELFF.